These 31 T cell receptor beta chains came from one sample sequenced in a study of molecular identifiers for immune sequencing clone quantification. TCRdb processed the PCR reads anew with MiXCR; each CDR3 protein has one entry. The repertoire holds fewer than 350,000 distinct CDR3 sequences, with roughly 24% as singletons. Sequenced: naive CD8+ T cells from blood, with Jurkat cell RNA spiked in. Subset indicated: FACS-sorted CD8+CD4-CCR7+CD45RA+ naive T cells. All receptors derive from a human donor in good health. Some libraries in this study had Jurkat cell RNA spiked in.

This clonotype was found many times. The chain recombines TRBV27 with TRBJ1-5; no definite D call. Germline V gene lookup returns CDR1 MNHEY and CDR2 SMNVEV (reference sequence). The V end lost 3 bases, the J end lost 6 bases, and 9 bases lay between the germline ends. The CDR3 is 13 amino acids. CDR3 loop: CASSFGRRQPQHF. CDR3 DNA sequence: TGTGCCAGCAGTTTCGGACGGCGTCAGCCCCAGCATTTT.

On this clonotype: This may arise from a read error, as a much more abundant clone is one base away. No conserved phenylalanine or tryptophan ends this CDR3, so it is likely a read error. The rearrangement joins TRBV13 to TRBJ2-5; a weak D match, TRBD1 (6 bases). Trimming took 5 bases from V and 1 from J, leaving 14 bases between them. Germline CDR1 PRHDT, CDR2 FYEKMQ (reference sequence). The CDR3 totals 15 residues. This CDR3 is CASSPERGTQETQYI. The CDR3 nucleotides are TGTGCCAGCAGCCCCGAGAGGGGGACCCAAGAGACCCAGTACATC.

A note on this clonotype: The CDR3 ends on some other residue instead of the conserved phenylalanine or tryptophan, so this is likely a read error. The chain is built from TRBV30 and TRBJ1-1; TRBD1 is a possible D gene (5 bases). V gave up 0 bases and J gave up 3 bases, with 5 bases separating them. Germline CDR1 and CDR2: GTSNPN and SVGIG (reference sequence). The CDR3 covers 12 residues. CDR3: CAWSVGDTEAFL. Here the CDR3 DNA reads TGTGCCTGGAGTGTGGGGGACACTGAAGCTTTCTTG.

The rearrangement uses TRBV6-2 or TRBV6-3 and TRBJ2-6; D gene unclear. Between the trimmed V and J ends, which lost 6 bases and 0 bases, there was a span of 12 bases. There are 16 residues in the CDR3. CDR1 MNHEY and CDR2 SVGEGT come from the germline V gene. The CDR3: CASSPPGFSGANVLTF. The DNA of the CDR3 is TGTGCCAGCAGCCCCCCCGGATTCTCTGGGGCCAACGTCCTGACTTTC.

The V call is TRBV27, the J call TRBJ2-7, with TRBD1 identical over 7 bases. In germline, CDR1 is MNHEY, CDR2 SMNVEV (reference sequence). Losses at the gene ends were 5 bases for V and 2 bases for J; bases not matched to a gene: 3. This CDR3 region has 13 residues. CDR3 protein: CASSQTGPYEQYF. The DNA for the CDR3 is TGTGCCAGCAGTCAGACAGGGCCCTACGAGCAGTACTTC.

In this sample, this clonotype turned up many times. J is TRBJ2-6 and V is TRBV7-9; D may be TRBD1 (5 bases). The ends were cut back, 5 bases at V and 9 bases at J, with 17 bases in the middle. The CDR3 runs to 15 residues. Germline V lookup: CDR1 SEHNR, CDR2 FQNEAQ (reference sequence). The CDR3 region is CASSLGHQIYNVLTF. The CDR3 DNA reads TGTGCCAGCAGCCTCGGACACCAGATATACAACGTCCTGACTTTC.

This clonotype appeared many times. The V and J genes are TRBV29-1 and TRBJ2-3; 9 bases map to TRBD1. This CDR3 has 13 residues. Unmatched junction bases numbered 4, after V lost 6 bases and J lost 3 bases. Germline V CDR1 and CDR2: SQVTM, ANQGSEA. CDR3 in DNA: TGCAGCGTATTACAGGGGGCAACAGATACGCAGTATTTT. Translating gives CSVLQGATDTQYF.

This clonotype was seen more than once but under ten times. This rearrangement joins TRBV6-5 to TRBJ1-5; 11 bases align to TRBD1. J lost 5 bases, V lost 7 bases, and 10 bases had no gene match. Germline V lookup: CDR1 MNHEY, CDR2 SVGAGI. CDR3 length equals 16 residues. CDR3 coding DNA: TGTGCCAGCACCGCAACCTGGACAGGGGGCCATCAGCCCCAGCATTTT. It is translated as CASTATWTGGHQPQHF.

There are many counts of this clonotype. The chain links TRBV20-1 to TRBJ2-3, with no clear D. Germline CDR1 DFQATT, CDR2 SNEGSKA (reference sequence). The CDR3 spans 12 residues. V lost 3 bases to trimming and J lost 5 bases, with 9 bases between them. CDR3 region: CSARIMLDTQYF. The CDR3 bases are TGCAGTGCTAGGATTATGTTAGATACGCAGTATTTT.

There are a few counts of this clonotype. The J gene is TRBJ2-7, the V gene TRBV3-1, with TRBD1 matching 8 bases. The trim removed 4 bases at V and 2 bases at J, leaving 7 bases unmatched. This CDR3 is 15 amino acids long. Germline lookup yields CDR1 LGHDT and CDR2 YNNKEL (reference sequence). The CDR3 bases are TGTGCCAGCAGCCCAGAGCCGGGACAGGCCTACGAGCAGTACTTC. It codes for CASSPEPGQAYEQYF.

Turning to this clonotype: A single base separates this from a much larger clone, so it may be a read error. V is TRBV6-5 and J is TRBJ1-1, with D tentatively TRBD1 (5 bases). This CDR3 has 15 amino acids. In germline, CDR1 is MNHEY, CDR2 SVGAGI. This chain's CDR3 is CASSYSWTPNTEASF. For the CDR3, the DNA is TGTGCCAGCAGTTACTCGTGGACACCGAACACTGAAGCTTCCTTT.

This clonotype was observed a few times. The rearrangement uses TRBV7-9 and TRBJ2-5; 8 nucleotides agree with TRBD2. Germline trimming cut 0 bases from V and 3 bases from J; bases unmatched to any gene: 9. Germline V lookup: CDR1 SEHNR, CDR2 FQNEAQ (reference sequence). The CDR3 is 17 amino acids. For the CDR3, the DNA is TGTGCCAGCAGCTTAGCGAGCGGGGGAGGTTGGAAAGAGACCCAGTACTTC. As protein: CASSLASGGGWKETQYF. The full variable domain, in which reference TRBV7-9 and TRBJ2-5 provide the parts outside the CDR3, is DTGVSQNPRHKITKRGQNVTFRCDPISEHNRLYWYRQTLGQGPEFLTYFQNEAQLEKSRLLSDRFSAERPKGSFSTLEIQRTEQGDSAMYLCASSLASGGGWKETQYFGPGTRLLVL.

A remark on this clonotype: A much larger clonotype is one base distant, so this may be a read error. The CDR3 sequence: CASSPGNRYQETQYF. The CDR3, as DNA: TGTGCCAGTAGTCCCGGGAACAGATACCAAGAGACCCAGTACTTC. The chain has TRBV19 and TRBJ2-5; D is perhaps TRBD2 (5 bases). V lost 5 bases and J lost 0, with 13 bases in between. The CDR3 is made up of 15 amino acids. CDR1 is LNHDA, CDR2 SQIVND, per germline (reference sequence).

This clonotype was seen repeatedly, ten times or more. V usage is TRBV6-6 and J usage is TRBJ1-5; possibly TRBD1 for D (5 bases). Trimming cost V 2 bases and J 3 bases, with 8 bases left between them. In germline, CDR1 is MNHNY, CDR2 SVGAGI (reference sequence). This CDR3 is 14 amino acids long. The CDR3 protein is CASSYEQANQPQHF. The CDR3 DNA follows: TGTGCCAGCAGTTACGAACAGGCCAATCAGCCCCAGCATTTT.

To note about this clonotype: This may stem from a read error, because a much larger clone lies one nucleotide away. V gene TRBV9 combines with J gene TRBJ2-7; D might be TRBD1 or TRBD2, each matching 5 bases. Germline V gene sequence: CDR1 SGDLS, CDR2 YYNGEE. This CDR3 has 15 residues. The DNA of the CDR3 is TGTGCCATCAGCCCAGGGACGGCCCTTACCTACGAGCAGTACTTC. This encodes CAISPGTALTYEQYF.

This clonotype has ten or more counts. This sequence joins TRBV29-1 and TRBJ2-3, with a possible D match to TRBD2 (5 bases). This CDR3 spans 11 amino acids. The V gene lost 2 bases and the J gene lost 8 bases, with 8 bases spanning the gap. The germline V gene encodes CDR1 SQVTM and CDR2 ANQGSEA. The DNA for the CDR3 is TGCAGCGTTGAATCGGCGGGTACGCAGTATTTT. The encoded protein is CSVESAGTQYF.

This clonotype was counted between two and nine times. This chain links TRBV3-1 with TRBJ1-4, with D unclear. This CDR3 is built from 15 residues. Trimming shortened V by 0 bases and J by 0 bases, and 5 bases separated the two germline ends. The germline V gene encodes CDR1 LGHDT and CDR2 YNNKEL (reference sequence). The CDR3 loop is CASSQDVATNEKLFF. In DNA form, the CDR3 reads TGTGCCAGCAGCCAAGACGTTGCAACTAATGAAAAACTGTTTTTT.

For this clonotype: This sequence may be a read error, since a much larger clone differs from it by one base. This chain links TRBV7-9 with TRBJ2-7; the match to TRBD1 covers 7 bases. The CDR3 extends over 14 amino acids. From germline, CDR1 is SEHNR and CDR2 FQNEAQ (reference sequence). V was pared by 8 bases and J by 3 bases, with 10 bases of the junction left unmatched. The CDR3 region is CASGSTGNDYEQYF. The CDR3 nucleotides read TGTGCCAGCGGCTCGACAGGGAATGACTACGAGCAGTACTTC.

This clonotype was seen repeatedly, ten times or more. The gene calls are TRBV7-9 and TRBJ2-2, with 8 bases fitting TRBD1. This CDR3 is 11 amino acids long. Germline V gives CDR1 SEHNR, CDR2 FQNEAQ (reference sequence). With 11 bases clipped from V and 6 bases from J, the junction kept 2 bases outside the gene matches. CDR3 in amino acids: CAGQGAGELFF. CDR3 nucleotides: TGTGCCGGACAGGGAGCCGGGGAGCTGTTTTTT.

The chain employs TRBV21-1 and TRBJ2-3; the D call of TRBD2 is as the table states it, not checked on the DNA. TRBV21-1 corresponds to a pseudogene. The CDR3 loop spans 17 amino acids. CDR3 DNA sequence: TGTGCCAGCACCAAAGGGACTAGCGGGAGGACGTCCGTCACGCAGTATTTT. Its protein product is CASTKGTSGRTSVTQYF.

The chain combines TRBV3-1 with TRBJ1-1, with TRBD1 as a possible D gene (6 bases). CDR1 LGHDT and CDR2 YNNKEL come from the germline V gene (reference sequence). With 1 base removed from V and 7 bases from J, the gap between germline ends came to 13 bases. The CDR3 length is 14 residues. CDR3 nucleotide sequence: TGTGCCAGCAGCCAAGTTGGGACACGATTTGAAGCTTTCTTT. Translating it yields CASSQVGTRFEAFF.

In this sample, this clonotype turned up a few times. The chain recombines TRBV25-1 with TRBJ2-7; 7 nucleotides agree with TRBD1. The germline CDR1 and CDR2 sequences are MGHDK and SYGVNS. The CDR3 spans 14 residues. J lost 0 bases, V lost 3 bases, and 2 bases had no gene match. The CDR3 DNA follows: TGTGCCAGCAGTGAGACAGGGAGCTCCTACGAGCAGTACTTC. This sequence encodes CASSETGSSYEQYF.

This clonotype was counted many times. The chain couples TRBV19 to TRBJ1-2, with D unclear. V dropped 2 bases and J dropped 6 bases, with 7 bases sitting between them. CDR3 length: 12 amino acids. CDR1 and CDR2 from the germline V gene are LNHDA and SQIVND (reference sequence). CDR3 sequence: CASSITEDGYTF. In DNA form, the CDR3 reads TGTGCCAGTAGTATAACGGAGGATGGCTACACCTTC.

This clonotype was counted ten times or more. The chain couples TRBV4-2 to TRBJ1-2, with D possibly being TRBD1 (6 bases). The V gene lost 1 base and the J gene lost 7 bases, with 10 bases spanning the gap. Germline-derived CDR1 and CDR2 are LGHNA and YNFKEQ. The CDR3 has 13 residues. CDR3 DNA: TGTGCCAGCAGCCAAGGGACAGAGCTTGGCTACACCTTC. As protein: CASSQGTELGYTF.

Worth noting for this clonotype: A much larger clone lies one base from this, so it may be a read error. The CDR3 end shows no conserved phenylalanine or tryptophan, and so a read error is likely. This chain connects TRBV7-2 to TRBJ2-7; D is ambiguous. Trimming took 5 bases from V and 3 from J, leaving 11 bases between them. CDR3 size: 13 residues. The germline gives CDR1 SGHTA, CDR2 FQGNSA. The DNA for the CDR3 is TGTGCCAGCAGCCCAGTCGGCTACTACGAGCAGTACCTC. Protein: CASSPVGYYEQYL.

This clonotype was counted at least ten times. J is TRBJ2-3 and V is TRBV28; 10 bases agree with TRBD1. The junction had 6 bases not matched to a gene; V was cut back by 6 bases and J by 6 bases. Germline lookup yields CDR1 MDHEN and CDR2 SYDVKM. This CDR3 contains 14 residues. This chain's CDR3 is CASRATGGADTQYF. CDR3 nucleotide sequence: TGTGCCAGCAGGGCGACAGGGGGCGCGGATACGCAGTATTTT.

A few counts support this clonotype. The CDR3 loop is CASSQEGVVRTDTQYF. DNA for the CDR3: TGTGCCAGCAGCCAGGAGGGTGTCGTACGTACAGATACGCAGTATTTT. The V gene is TRBV7-2, the J gene TRBJ2-3; the D gene is possibly TRBD2 (6 bases). Germline CDR1 is SGHTA and CDR2 is FQGNSA. This CDR3 contains 16 residues. Trimming removed 5 bases at V and 3 bases at J, with 18 bases between.

This clonotype was counted between two and nine times. The chain combines TRBV29-1 with TRBJ2-5; D is perhaps TRBD1 (5 bases). There are 13 residues in the CDR3. V lost 5 bases and J 5 bases, leaving 15 bases between the germline ends. Per germline, CDR1 SQVTM and CDR2 ANQGSEA. The CDR3 is CSVISGFEETQYF. CDR3 DNA: TGCAGCGTTATATCAGGGTTTGAGGAGACCCAGTACTTC.

On this clonotype: It may be a read error: a sequence one base away is much more abundant. The chain has TRBV5-3 and TRBJ2-4; D is unresolved. TRBV5-3 is an ORF for which the function is uncertain. Trimming removed 8 bases from V and 0 bases from J, with 18 bases in between. There are 16 residues in the CDR3. CDR3 loop: CASSRHGELAKNIQYF. The CDR3 DNA sequence: TGTGCCAGCAGCCGCCATGGTGAGCTAGCCAAAAACATTCAGTACTTC.

The CDR3 DNA is TGCGCCAGCAGCCAAGCTGGGGGACTTAAAGAGACCCAGTACTTC. Translation gives CASSQAGGLKETQYF. The genes are TRBV4-1 and TRBJ2-5; D might be TRBD2 (6 bases). The V gene's germline CDR1 is MGHRA and CDR2 YSYEKL. The length of the CDR3 is 15 residues. Trimming stripped 1 base from V and 3 bases from J, with 12 bases between.

In its sample, this clonotype was seen many times. The chain recombines TRBV5-1 with TRBJ2-2; D may be TRBD2 (5 bases). The CDR3 has 13 residues. The germline V and J ends were trimmed by 0 bases and 7 bases, with 7 bases remaining between them. The germline V gene has CDR1 SGHRS and CDR2 YFSETQ. The CDR3 region is CASSLAGIGELFF. CDR3 nucleotides: TGCGCCAGCAGCTTGGCGGGGATCGGGGAGCTGTTTTTT.